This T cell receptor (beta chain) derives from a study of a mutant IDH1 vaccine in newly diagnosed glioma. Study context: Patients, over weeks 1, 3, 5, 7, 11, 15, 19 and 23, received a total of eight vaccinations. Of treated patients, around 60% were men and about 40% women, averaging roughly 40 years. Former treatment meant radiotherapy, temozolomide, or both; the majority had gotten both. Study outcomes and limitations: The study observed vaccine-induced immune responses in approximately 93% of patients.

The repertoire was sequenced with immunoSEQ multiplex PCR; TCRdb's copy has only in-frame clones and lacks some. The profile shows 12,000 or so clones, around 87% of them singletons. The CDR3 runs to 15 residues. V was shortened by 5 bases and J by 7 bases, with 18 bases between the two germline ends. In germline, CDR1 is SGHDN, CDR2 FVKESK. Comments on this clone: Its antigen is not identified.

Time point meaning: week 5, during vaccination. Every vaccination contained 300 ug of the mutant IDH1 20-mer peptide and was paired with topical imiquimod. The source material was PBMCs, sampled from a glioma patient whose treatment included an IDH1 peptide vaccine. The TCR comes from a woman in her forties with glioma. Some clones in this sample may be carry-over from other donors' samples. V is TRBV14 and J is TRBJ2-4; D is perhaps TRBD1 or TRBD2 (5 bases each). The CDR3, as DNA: TGTGCCAGCAGCAAAGCTTCAGGGAGAGAGAACATTCAGTACTTC. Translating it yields CASSKASGRENIQYF.